The rows below give T cell receptor beta chains drawn from one sample of a study of CD8 T cells in Susac syndrome. TCRdb redid the calling of the immunoSEQ multiplex PCR reads with MiXCR, one entry per CDR3 protein. In the table there are 150,000 to 200,000 distinct CDR3 sequences, around 95% of which are singletons. What was sequenced was CD8+ T cells from PBMCs. The receptors were sampled from a human donor with multiple sclerosis. Each CDR3 is given with its conserved first and last residue. The order of the fields is D gene, V gene, clone size, J gene, CDR3 DNA, CDR3 protein. D genes are given only for firm matches. For some rows the clone size is stated as once, few or many, or as a class when expanded; others skip it.

-	TRBV29-1	-	TRBJ1-4	TGCAGCGTTGAATCCGGGATGGATGGAAAACTGTTTTTT	CSVESGMDGKLFF
-	TRBV29-1	-	TRBJ2-7	TGCAGCGTTGAAGCCGGGACCTCCTACGAGCAGTACTTC	CSVEAGTSYEQYF
TRBD2	TRBV7-9	-	TRBJ2-1	TGTGCCAGCAGCCCCGCGGCTAGCGGGGCTATGAATGAGCAGTTCTTC	CASSPAASGAMNEQFF
-	TRBV28	once	TRBJ2-4	TGTGCCAGCAGTTTGCCCCTCTACCACATTCAGTACTTC	CASSLPLYHIQYF
TRBD1	TRBV24-1	-	TRBJ2-3	TGTGCCACCAGTGATTATGGACAGGGCGCAGATACGCAGTATTTT	CATSDYGQGADTQYF
-	TRBV7-9	-	TRBJ2-7	TGTGCCAGCAGCTTAGGTGCGCAGGACGGGTACGAGCAGTACTTC	CASSLGAQDGYEQYF
-	TRBV9	-	TRBJ1-3	TGTGCCAGCAGCGTAGCGGGCTCTGGAAACACCATATATTTT	CASSVAGSGNTIYF
-	TRBV29-1	-	TRBJ1-2	TGCAGCGTTGAGGTCGTGGGGGGCCGGACCTTC	CSVEVVGGRTF
-	TRBV4-1	-	TRBJ2-7	TGCGCCAGCAGCCAAGATGGGACCCCCCGGCAGTACTTC	CASSQDGTPRQYF
-	TRBV14	-	TRBJ2-1	TGTGCCAGCAGCCAAGTTATCAGCTACGCTGAGCAGTTCTTC	CASSQVISYAEQFF
-	TRBV29-1	-	TRBJ2-3	TGCAGCGTTGTTGGGGGCGGCACAGATACGCAGTATTTT	CSVVGGGTDTQYF
TRBD1	TRBV7-9	-	TRBJ2-7	TGTGCCAGCAGTCAACGCCGGGGGACAGGGCCCTTGGAGCAGTACTTC	CASSQRRGTGPLEQYF
TRBD2	TRBV20-1	once	TRBJ2-1	TGCAGTGCTAGAGGAGGACTAGCGGCCTACAATGAGCAGTTCTTC	CSARGGLAAYNEQFF
-	TRBV2	-	TRBJ2-3	TGTGCCAGCCGACGGAGTTTGGATACGCAGTATTTT	CASRRSLDTQYF
TRBD2	TRBV7-2	-	TRBJ2-1	TGTGCCAGCAGCCCCCGGACTAGCGGGGGGTGGTTCGATGAGCAGTTCTTC	CASSPRTSGGWFDEQFF
TRBD1	TRBV20-1	-	TRBJ1-2	TGCAGTGCTCCGTCCCACCTTCAGGGGGACTATGGCTACACCTTC	CSAPSHLQGDYGYTF
TRBD1	TRBV14	-	TRBJ2-7	TGTGCCAGCAGCCTTGGACAGGGGGCGTTCTACGAGCAGTACTTC	CASSLGQGAFYEQYF
TRBD1	TRBV5-6	-	TRBJ2-1	TGTGCCAGCAGCTTGTTGGTTTCGAGACAGGGGTTCGATGAGCAGTTCTTC	CASSLLVSRQGFDEQFF
-	TRBV30	-	TRBJ2-7	TGTGCCTGGAGTGTATGGGCGGACGAGCAGTACTTC	CAWSVWADEQYF
TRBD1	TRBV3-1	-	TRBJ2-7	TGTGCCAGCAGCCAACCGGCCTACAGGGGCCACGAGCAGTACTTC	CASSQPAYRGHEQYF
-	TRBV4-1	-	TRBJ1-5	TGCGCCAGCAGCCAAGTGGAGGGGCCTCAGCCCCAGCATTTT	CASSQVEGPQPQHF
TRBD1	TRBV6-6	once	TRBJ2-7	TGTGCCAGCAGTCTACTGGGGACAGGGGGCGCCGAGCAGTACTTC	CASSLLGTGGAEQYF
-	TRBV3-1	-	TRBJ2-1	TGTGCCAGCAGCCCGGAAAGAACAGCCTACAATGAGCAGTTCTTC	CASSPERTAYNEQFF
-	TRBV27	-	TRBJ2-6	TGTGCCAGCAGTTTGTCCTTGGCCGGGGCCAACGTCCTGACTTTC	CASSLSLAGANVLTF
-	TRBV28	-	TRBJ2-7	TGTGCCAGCAGTTTTGTGGGCGGGCCGCTCGAGCAGTACTTC	CASSFVGGPLEQYF
-	TRBV7-2	-	TRBJ2-5	TGTGCCAGCAGCTTAGAACACTGGGAGACCCAGTACTTC	CASSLEHWETQYF
TRBD1	TRBV11-2	-	TRBJ2-5	TGTGCCAGCAGCTCCACCCCCACAGGGGGCGCGGGGGAGACCCAGTACTTC	CASSSTPTGGAGETQYF
-	TRBV24-1	-	TRBJ2-7	TGTGCCACCAGTGAAGGGGGCGAGCAGTACTTC	CATSEGGEQYF
TRBD2	TRBV6-5	-	TRBJ2-5	TGTGCCAGCAGTGTAGCGGGAAACCAAGAGACCCAGTACTTC	CASSVAGNQETQYF
-	TRBV7-2	-	TRBJ1-2	TGTGCCAGCAGCTTAGTAGCAGGGGCAGTAGATGGCTACACCTTC	CASSLVAGAVDGYTF
-	TRBV5-6	-	TRBJ2-3	TGTGCCAGCAGCTTGGTTGGGCGCACAGATACGCAGTATTTT	CASSLVGRTDTQYF
-	TRBV9	-	TRBJ1-2	TGTGCCAGCACAGATACTAACTATGGCTACACCTTC	CASTDTNYGYTF
-	TRBV7-9	-	TRBJ2-7	TGTGCCAGCAGCCCCACCGAGGGCCTCTACGAGCAGTACTTC	CASSPTEGLYEQYF
TRBD1	TRBV25-1	-	TRBJ1-1	TGTGCCAGCAGAGCCCTGGGACAGGTGGCTTTCTTT	CASRALGQVAFF
-	TRBV19	-	TRBJ2-5	TGTGCCATCGGGACACCTCAAGAGACCCAGTACTTC	CAIGTPQETQYF
-	TRBV5-1	few	TRBJ2-1	TGCGCCAGCAGCACCTCCGTTGGCTTCTACAATGAGCAGTTCTTC	CASSTSVGFYNEQFF
-	TRBV25-1	-	TRBJ2-7	TGTGCCAGCAGTAGCGCCCGAAGGAACGAGCAGTACTTC	CASSSARRNEQYF
TRBD1	TRBV29-1	-	TRBJ2-4	TGCAGCGTTAGGGGACAGGGGATAGCCAAAAACATTCAGTACTTC	CSVRGQGIAKNIQYF
TRBD2	TRBV5-1	-	TRBJ2-1	TGCGCCAGCAGCACAGGGACTAGCGGGGAGGGTGAGCAGTTCTTC	CASSTGTSGEGEQFF
-	TRBV20-1	-	TRBJ2-1	TGCAGTGCTAGTCCTCTGAGTAGGGACTCTTACAATGAGCAGTTCTTC	CSASPLSRDSYNEQFF
TRBD2	TRBV20-1	-	TRBJ2-1	TGCAGTGCTAGAGATGTAGCGGGGGCCGGCAATGAGCAGTTCTTC	CSARDVAGAGNEQFF
-	TRBV12-3/TRBV12-4	-	TRBJ1-1	TGTGCCAGCAGTTCGGGCCCTTTAACTGAAGCTTTCTTT	CASSSGPLTEAFF
TRBD1	TRBV30	-	TRBJ1-2	TGTGCCTGGACAGCCCCCGGGACAGACTATGGCTACACCTTC	CAWTAPGTDYGYTF
-	TRBV9	-	TRBJ2-1	TGTGCCAGCAGCATTTGGAGCGGTAGCTCCTACAATGAGCAGTTCTTC	CASSIWSGSSYNEQFF
-	TRBV30	-	TRBJ1-2	TGTGCCTGGAGTGTACAGGTCTACTATGGCTACACCTTC	CAWSVQVYYGYTF
-	TRBV29-1	-	TRBJ2-3	TGCAGCGTTCCGACAGGAAGCACAGATACGCAGTATTTT	CSVPTGSTDTQYF
TRBD2	TRBV10-2	-	TRBJ2-7	TGCGCCAGCGGGAAGGGACTAGCGGGAGGGCTCTCCTACGAGCAGTACTTC	CASGKGLAGGLSYEQYF
-	TRBV20-1	-	TRBJ2-7	TGCAGTGCTAGAGACCCAGCGGAACCCTACGAGCAGTACTTC	CSARDPAEPYEQYF
-	TRBV2	-	TRBJ2-7	TGTGCCAGCACCGGCCAGTCCTACGAGCAGTACTTC	CASTGQSYEQYF
-	TRBV7-9	-	TRBJ1-5	TGTGCCAGCAGCGCCGGGGGGCTGAATCAGCCCCAGCATTTT	CASSAGGLNQPQHF
TRBD1	TRBV3-1	-	TRBJ2-7	TGTGCCAGCAGCCAAGATGTAGGGACAGGGACGCCATACGAGCAGTACTTC	CASSQDVGTGTPYEQYF
TRBD1	TRBV29-1	-	TRBJ2-7	TGCAGCGCCTGGACAGGGATGTCCTACGAGCAGTACTTC	CSAWTGMSYEQYF
-	TRBV29-1	-	TRBJ2-1	TGCAGCGTTGTTCCGGCGGAATACAATGAGCAGTTCTTC	CSVVPAEYNEQFF
TRBD1	TRBV20-1	-	TRBJ1-2	TGCAGTGCCACGGGACAGGGGGAAACATTCTATGGCTACACCTTC	CSATGQGETFYGYTF
-	TRBV15	-	TRBJ2-1	TGTGCCACCAGCCCTAGCTCCAATGAGCAGTTCTTC	CATSPSSNEQFF